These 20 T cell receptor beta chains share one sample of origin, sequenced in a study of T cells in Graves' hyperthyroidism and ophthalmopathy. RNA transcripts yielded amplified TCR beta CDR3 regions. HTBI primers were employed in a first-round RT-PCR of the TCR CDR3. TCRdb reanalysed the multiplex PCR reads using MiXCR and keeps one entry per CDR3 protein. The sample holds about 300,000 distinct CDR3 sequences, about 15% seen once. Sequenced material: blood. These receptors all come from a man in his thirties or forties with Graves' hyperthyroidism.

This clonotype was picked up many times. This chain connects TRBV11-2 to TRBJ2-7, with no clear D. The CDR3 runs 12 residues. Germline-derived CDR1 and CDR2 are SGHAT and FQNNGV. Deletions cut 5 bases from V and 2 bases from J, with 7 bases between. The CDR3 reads CASSMRPYEQYF. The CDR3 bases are TGTGCCAGCAGCATGAGACCCTACGAGCAGTACTTC.

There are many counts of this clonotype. The CDR3 loop is CATSDPRSTGTEAFF. CDR3 nucleotides: TGTGCCACCAGTGACCCAAGATCAACGGGGACTGAAGCTTTCTTT. The chain is built from TRBV24-1 and TRBJ1-1; D is unresolved. The germline gives CDR1 KGHDR, CDR2 SFDVKD. The CDR3 has 15 amino acids. Trimming took 4 bases from V and 5 from J, leaving 16 bases between them.

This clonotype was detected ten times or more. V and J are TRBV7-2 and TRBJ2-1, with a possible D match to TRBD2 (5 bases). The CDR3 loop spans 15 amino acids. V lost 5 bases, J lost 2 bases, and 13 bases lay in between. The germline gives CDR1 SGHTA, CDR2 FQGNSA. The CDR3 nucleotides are TGTGCCAGCAGCCCCGGGGTCGGGGCCTACAATGAGCAGTTCTTC. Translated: CASSPGVGAYNEQFF.

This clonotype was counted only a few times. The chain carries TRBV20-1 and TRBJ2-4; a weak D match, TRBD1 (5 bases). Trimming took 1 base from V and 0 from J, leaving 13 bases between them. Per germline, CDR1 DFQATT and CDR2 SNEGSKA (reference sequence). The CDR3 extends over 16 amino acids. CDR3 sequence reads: CSARGGHIVAKNIQYF. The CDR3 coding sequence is TGCAGTGCTAGAGGAGGACACATAGTAGCCAAAAACATTCAGTACTTC.

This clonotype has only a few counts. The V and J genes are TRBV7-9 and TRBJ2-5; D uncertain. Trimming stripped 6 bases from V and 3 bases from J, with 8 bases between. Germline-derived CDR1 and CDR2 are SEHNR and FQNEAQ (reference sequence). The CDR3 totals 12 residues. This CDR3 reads CASSYRKETQYF. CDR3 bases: TGTGCCAGCAGTTACAGAAAAGAGACCCAGTACTTC. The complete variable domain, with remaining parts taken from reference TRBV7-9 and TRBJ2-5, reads DTGVSQNPRHKITKRGQNVTFRCDPISEHNRLYWYRQTLGQGPEFLTYFQNEAQLEKSRLLSDRFSAERPKGSFSTLEIQRTEQGDSAMYLCASSYRKETQYFGPGTRLLVL.

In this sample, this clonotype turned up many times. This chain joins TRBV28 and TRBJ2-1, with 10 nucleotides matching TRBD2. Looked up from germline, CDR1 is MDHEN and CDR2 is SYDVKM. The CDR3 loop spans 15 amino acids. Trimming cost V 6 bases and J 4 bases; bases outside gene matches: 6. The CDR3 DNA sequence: TGTGCCAGCAGGGTGATAGCGGGAGGTTACAATGAGCAGTTCTTC. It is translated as CASRVIAGGYNEQFF.

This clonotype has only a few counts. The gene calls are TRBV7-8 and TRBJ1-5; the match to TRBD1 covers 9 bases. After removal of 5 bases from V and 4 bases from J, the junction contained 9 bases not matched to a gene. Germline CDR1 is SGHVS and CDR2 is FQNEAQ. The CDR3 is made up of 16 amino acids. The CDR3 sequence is CASSPWGTGTNQPQHF. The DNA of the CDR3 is TGTGCCAGCAGCCCTTGGGGGACAGGGACAAATCAGCCCCAGCATTTT. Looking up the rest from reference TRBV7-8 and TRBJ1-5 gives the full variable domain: GAGVSQSPRYKVAKRGQDVALRCDPISGHVSLFWYQQALGQGPEFLTYFQNEAQLDKSGLPSDRFFAERPEGSVSTLKIQRTQQEDSAVYLCASSPWGTGTNQPQHFGDGTRLSIL.

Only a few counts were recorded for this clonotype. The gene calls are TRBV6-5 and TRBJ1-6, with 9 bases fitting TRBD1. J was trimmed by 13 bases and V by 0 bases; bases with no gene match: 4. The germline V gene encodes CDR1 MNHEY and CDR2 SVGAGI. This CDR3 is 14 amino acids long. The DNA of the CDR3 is TGTGCCAGCAGTTACTCGGGACAGGGCTTCCCCCTCCACTTT. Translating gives CASSYSGQGFPLHF.

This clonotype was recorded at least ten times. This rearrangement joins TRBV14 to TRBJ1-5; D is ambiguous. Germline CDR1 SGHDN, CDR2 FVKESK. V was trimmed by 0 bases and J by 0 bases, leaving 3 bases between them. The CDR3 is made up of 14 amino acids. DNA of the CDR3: TGTGCCAGCAGCCAAGACAGTAGCAATCAGCCCCAGCATTTT. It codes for CASSQDSSNQPQHF.

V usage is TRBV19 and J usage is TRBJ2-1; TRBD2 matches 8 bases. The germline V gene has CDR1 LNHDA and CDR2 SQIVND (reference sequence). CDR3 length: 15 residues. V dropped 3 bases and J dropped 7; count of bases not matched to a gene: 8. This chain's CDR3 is CASSIKRERLNEQFF. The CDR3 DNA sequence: TGTGCCAGTAGTATTAAGCGGGAGCGGCTTAATGAGCAGTTCTTC.

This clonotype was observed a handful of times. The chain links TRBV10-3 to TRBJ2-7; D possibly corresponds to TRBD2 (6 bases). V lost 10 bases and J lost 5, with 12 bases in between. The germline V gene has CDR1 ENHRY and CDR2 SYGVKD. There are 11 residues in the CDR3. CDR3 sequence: CASRREDEQYF. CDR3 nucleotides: TGTGCCAGCAGGAGGGAGGACGAGCAGTACTTC.

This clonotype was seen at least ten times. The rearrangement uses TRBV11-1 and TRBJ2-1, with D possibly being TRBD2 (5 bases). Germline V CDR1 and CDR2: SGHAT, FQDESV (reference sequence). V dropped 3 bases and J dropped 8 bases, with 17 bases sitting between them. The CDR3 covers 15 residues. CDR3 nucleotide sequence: TGTGCCAGCAGCTTCTCTGGGGAGCGTATGGATGAGCAGTTCTTC. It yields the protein CASSFSGERMDEQFF.

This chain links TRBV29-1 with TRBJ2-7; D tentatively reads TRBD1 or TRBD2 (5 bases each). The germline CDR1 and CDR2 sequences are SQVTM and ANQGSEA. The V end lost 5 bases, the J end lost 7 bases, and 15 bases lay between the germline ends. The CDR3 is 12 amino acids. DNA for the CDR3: TGCAGCGTTACGGGGCTGGGCAATGAGCAGTACTTC. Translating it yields CSVTGLGNEQYF.

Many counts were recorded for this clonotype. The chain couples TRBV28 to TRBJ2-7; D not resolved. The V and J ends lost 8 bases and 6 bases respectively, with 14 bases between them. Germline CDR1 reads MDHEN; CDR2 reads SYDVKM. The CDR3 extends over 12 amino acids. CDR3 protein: CASAQWPFEQYF. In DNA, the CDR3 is TGTGCCAGCGCACAATGGCCGTTCGAGCAGTACTTC.

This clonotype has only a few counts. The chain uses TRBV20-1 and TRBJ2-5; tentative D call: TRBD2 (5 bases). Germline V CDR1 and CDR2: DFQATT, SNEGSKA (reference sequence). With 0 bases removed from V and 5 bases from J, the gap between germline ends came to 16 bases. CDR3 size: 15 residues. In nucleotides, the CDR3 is TGCAGTGCTAGAGATCGGCGGGTTTTCGGCGAGACCCAGTACTTC. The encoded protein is CSARDRRVFGETQYF.

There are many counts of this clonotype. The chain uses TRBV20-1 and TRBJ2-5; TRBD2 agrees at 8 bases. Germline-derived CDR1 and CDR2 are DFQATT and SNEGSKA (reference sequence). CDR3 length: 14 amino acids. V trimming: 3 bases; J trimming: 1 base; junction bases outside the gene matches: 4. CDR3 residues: CSASFSGAQETQYF. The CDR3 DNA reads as TGCAGTGCTAGTTTTAGCGGGGCCCAAGAGACCCAGTACTTC.

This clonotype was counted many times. The CDR3 nucleotides read TGTGCCTGGAGTCCCGGGGGCCCATACGAGCAGTACTTC. The encoded protein is CAWSPGGPYEQYF. The rearrangement links TRBV30 to TRBJ2-7, with D perhaps matching TRBD1 or TRBD2 (6 bases each). V was trimmed by 2 bases and J by 4 bases, leaving 12 bases between them. Germline V gives CDR1 GTSNPN, CDR2 SVGIG (reference sequence). The CDR3 loop spans 13 amino acids.

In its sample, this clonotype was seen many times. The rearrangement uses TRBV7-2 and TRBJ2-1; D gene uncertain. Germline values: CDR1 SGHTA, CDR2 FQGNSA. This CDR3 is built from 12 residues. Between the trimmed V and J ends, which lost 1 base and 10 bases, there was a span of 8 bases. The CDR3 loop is CASSLGLGEQFF. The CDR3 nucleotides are TGTGCCAGCAGCTTAGGGTTGGGAGAGCAGTTCTTC.

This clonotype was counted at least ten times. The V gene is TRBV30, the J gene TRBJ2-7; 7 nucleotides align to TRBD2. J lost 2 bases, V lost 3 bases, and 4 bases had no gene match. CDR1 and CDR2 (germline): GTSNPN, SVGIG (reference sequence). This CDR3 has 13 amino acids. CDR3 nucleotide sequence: TGTGCCTGGAGCCCTAGCGGTACCTACGAGCAGTACTTC. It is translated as CAWSPSGTYEQYF.

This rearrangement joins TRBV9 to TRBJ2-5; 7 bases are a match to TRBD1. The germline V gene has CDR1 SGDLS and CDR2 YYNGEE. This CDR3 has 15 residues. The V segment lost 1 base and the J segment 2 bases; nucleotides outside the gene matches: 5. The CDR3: CASSVTGEYQETQYF. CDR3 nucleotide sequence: TGTGCCAGCAGCGTAACAGGGGAATATCAAGAGACCCAGTACTTC.